This TCR beta chain appears in the sequencing data of a study of memory CD4+ T cells and cytomegalovirus serostatus. The sort gate was single viable CD3+CD4+CD8-CD45RO+ cells for memory CD4+ T cells. The V and J ends lost 0 bases and 4 bases respectively, with 9 bases between them. Germline V gives CDR1 SGHAT, CDR2 FQNNGV. The CDR3 length is 14 residues. The protocol was immunoSEQ multiplex PCR, while the TCRdb copy is restricted to in-frame clones and leaves out a portion. The sample has roughly 49,000 clones; 70% to 85% are singletons. The TCR comes from an adult in good health and CMV-seronegative. Sequencing was done on a sample of memory CD4+ T cells from blood. The gene calls are TRBV11-2 and TRBJ1-1, with D unclear. CDR3 DNA: TGTGCCAGCAGCTTAGAGGCGCGGGGCACTGAAGCTTTCTTT. It codes for CASSLEARGTEAFF. Complete variable domain (other parts from reference TRBV11-2 and TRBJ1-1): EAGVAQSPRYKIIEKRQSVAFWCNPISGHATLYWYQQILGQGPKLLIQFQNNGVVDDSQLPKDRFSAERLKGVDSTLKIQPAKLEDSAVYLCASSLEARGTEAFFGQGTRLTVV.